The 31 T cell receptor beta chains given below trace back to one sample, sequenced in a study of patients and donors after allogeneic stem cell transplantation. TCRdb itself ran the RT-PCR reads through MiXCR, one entry per CDR3 protein. The sample shows about 150,000 distinct CDR3 sequences, 24% of them seen only once. Material: blood, either unsorted or a sorted T cell fraction (not recorded which). The origin of the receptors is a human donor who was either an allogeneic HSCT recipient or a stem cell or donor lymphocyte infusion donor (not recorded which). It is not recorded whose cells these are; they may come from a transplant donor.

V gene TRBV12-3 or TRBV12-4 combines with J gene TRBJ2-1; D might be TRBD1 (6 bases). There are 13 residues in the CDR3. Trimming took 7 bases from V and 11 from J, leaving 18 bases between them. The CDR3 loop is CASTQGRLLKQFF. CDR3 in DNA: TGTGCCAGCACACAGGGTAGGCTCCTAAAGCAGTTCTTC.

The chain joins TRBV12-3 or TRBV12-4 to TRBJ2-1; D ambiguous. The CDR3 loop spans 15 amino acids. V gave up 4 bases and J gave up 6 bases, with 16 bases separating them. The CDR3 spells CASSSPPLMGNEQFF. The CDR3 DNA reads TGTGCCAGCAGTTCCCCCCCCTTAATGGGCAATGAGCAGTTCTTC.

The chain has TRBV4-3 and TRBJ2-1; D unresolved. In germline, CDR1 is LGHNA, CDR2 YSLEER. The CDR3 has 16 residues. Trimming cost V 1 base and J 7 bases, with 17 bases left between them. CDR3: CASSQGTSLLGNEQFF. The CDR3 region has the DNA TGCGCCAGCAGCCAAGGGACCTCACTTCTGGGGAATGAGCAGTTCTTC.

V is TRBV6-6 and J is TRBJ2-5, with D maybe TRBD1 (5 bases). Germline V gene sequence: CDR1 MNHNY, CDR2 SVGAGI (reference sequence). The V end was cut by 7 bases, the J end by 5 bases, with 11 bases between. This CDR3 is 12 amino acids long. The CDR3 here is CASKQVWETQYF. CDR3 DNA: TGTGCCAGCAAACAGGTTTGGGAGACCCAGTACTTC.

This rearrangement joins TRBV30 to TRBJ2-7, with 9 bases lining up with TRBD2. CDR3 size: 18 residues. V lost 2 bases and J lost 2; bases outside the gene matches: 16. Germline V CDR1 and CDR2: GTSNPN, SVGIG (reference sequence). The CDR3, as DNA: TGTGCCTGGAGTCCGCAGGGTAGCGGGGGCCCATTCGCCTACGAGCAGTACTTC. Amino acids: CAWSPQGSGGPFAYEQYF.

The sample holds a few counts of this clonotype. The chain combines TRBV7-9 with TRBJ2-1; 8 bases match TRBD2. Trimming took 4 bases from V and 4 from J; bases not matched to a gene: 9. Germline V gene sequence: CDR1 SEHNR, CDR2 FQNEAQ (reference sequence). The CDR3 consists of 16 residues. Here the CDR3 reads CASSSRAGGLYNEQFF. The CDR3 DNA sequence: TGTGCCAGCAGCTCACGGGCGGGAGGATTATACAATGAGCAGTTCTTC.

The gene calls are TRBV6-5 and TRBJ1-2; 8 bases are shared with TRBD1. V was pared by 5 bases and J by 3 bases, with 5 bases of the junction left unmatched. CDR1 and CDR2 (germline): MNHEY, SVGAGI. This CDR3 spans 14 amino acids. The chain's CDR3 is CASSPDRVDYGYTF. Written as DNA, the CDR3 is TGTGCCAGCAGTCCGGACAGGGTGGACTATGGCTACACCTTC.

This chain links TRBV12-3 or TRBV12-4 with TRBJ2-1; no reliable D call. This CDR3 contains 16 residues. V was trimmed by 3 bases and J by 0 bases, leaving 12 bases between them. The CDR3 DNA is TGTGCCAGCAGTTTGGCGGCCCTGAGCTCCTACAATGAGCAGTTCTTC. Translated, it gives CASSLAALSSYNEQFF.

V gene TRBV5-1 combines with J gene TRBJ2-5, with D perhaps assigned TRBD1 or TRBD2 (5 bases each). Trimming took off 4 bases at V and 5 bases at J, with 12 bases between the two ends. The CDR3 covers 13 residues. Germline values: CDR1 SGHRS, CDR2 YFSETQ. The CDR3 loop is CASSNGAGETQYF. In nucleotides, the CDR3 is TGCGCCAGCAGCAACGGGGCGGGTGAGACCCAGTACTTC.

The chain combines TRBV3-1 with TRBJ2-5; 12 positions agree with TRBD2. The germline gives CDR1 LGHDT, CDR2 YNNKEL (reference sequence). This CDR3 has 15 residues. V dropped 4 bases and J dropped 3; count of bases not matched to a gene: 3. CDR3 nucleotide sequence: TGTGCCAGCAGCCCCCCTAGCGGGAGGGAAGAGACCCAGTACTTC. It specifies CASSPPSGREETQYF.

V and J are TRBV15 and TRBJ1-1; D call uncertain. With 0 bases removed from V and 4 bases from J, the gap between germline ends came to 9 bases. This CDR3 contains 14 residues. Germline V gene sequence: CDR1 LNHNV, CDR2 YYDKDF (reference sequence). CDR3: CATSREMESTEAFF. CDR3 in DNA: TGTGCCACCAGCAGAGAAATGGAATCCACTGAAGCTTTCTTT.

The rearrangement joins TRBV27 to TRBJ2-7; 8 bases fit TRBD1. Germline CDR1 is MNHEY and CDR2 is SMNVEV (reference sequence). The junction had 6 bases not matched to a gene; V was cut back by 5 bases and J by 0 bases. The CDR3 runs to 15 residues. CDR3 amino acids: CASSRSTGGSYEQYF. CDR3 nucleotides: TGTGCCAGCAGTAGATCTACAGGGGGCTCCTACGAGCAGTACTTC.

This clonotype turned up a few times. The genes are TRBV12-3 or TRBV12-4 and TRBJ2-1, with D possibly called TRBD1 or TRBD2 (6 bases each). Trimming removed 4 bases at V and 11 bases at J, with 15 bases between. The CDR3 has 13 residues. Here the CDR3 DNA reads TGTGCCAGCAGTTCGGGGGCGGGGAAGAAGCAGTTCTTC. Translated, it gives CASSSGAGKKQFF.

This clonotype has only a few counts. The chain is built from TRBV20-1 and TRBJ2-7; TRBD2 is a possible D gene (6 bases). The CDR3 length is 15 residues. Germline V gives CDR1 DFQATT, CDR2 SNEGSKA (reference sequence). V was clipped by 0 bases and J by 1 base, with 13 bases between them. CDR3 in DNA: TGCAGTGCTAGAGATCCAAGCGCGGGATCCTACGAGCAGTACTTC. Translation: CSARDPSAGSYEQYF.

This clonotype came up a few times. The chain couples TRBV29-1 to TRBJ1-2, with 9 bases that match TRBD1. The CDR3 covers 13 residues. From germline, CDR1 is SQVTM and CDR2 ANQGSEA. V shed 4 bases and J 4 bases; nucleotides not matched to a gene: 4. This CDR3 is CSVGDRDVYGYTF. CDR3 DNA sequence: TGCAGCGTTGGGGACAGGGACGTCTATGGCTACACCTTC.

V gene TRBV5-1 combines with J gene TRBJ2-5, with D unresolved. CDR1 and CDR2 (germline): SGHRS, YFSETQ. This CDR3 spans 15 amino acids. V lost 4 bases and J 1 base, leaving 14 bases between the germline ends. In DNA form, the CDR3 reads TGCGCCAGCAGCCTTTCCGGGCAGGTCCAAGAGACCCAGTACTTC. Protein: CASSLSGQVQETQYF.

In this sample, this clonotype turned up a few times. The chain couples TRBV6-1 to TRBJ1-2; D unclear. Germline lookup yields CDR1 MNHNS and CDR2 SASEGT. The V gene lost 2 bases and the J gene lost 4 bases, with 8 bases spanning the gap. This CDR3 contains 13 residues. The CDR3 spells CASSENSAYGYTF. The CDR3 DNA sequence: TGTGCCAGCAGTGAAAACAGTGCCTATGGCTACACCTTC.

This chain joins TRBV10-3 and TRBJ2-3, with TRBD2 identical over 7 bases. Germline-derived CDR1 and CDR2 are ENHRY and SYGVKD. Trimming took 11 bases from V and 4 from J; bases not matched to a gene: 9. The CDR3 contains 13 residues. Here the CDR3 DNA reads TGTGCCCTGGCGGCGGGAGCTGCAGATACGCAGTATTTT. It encodes CALAAGAADTQYF.

V usage is TRBV12-3 or TRBV12-4 and J usage is TRBJ2-5, with TRBD1 matching 10 bases. The CDR3 has 15 amino acids. V dropped 2 bases and J dropped 4; count of bases not matched to a gene: 4. Here the CDR3 DNA reads TGTGCCAGCAGTTTACCCGGGACAGGGGTAGAGACCCAGTACTTC. This sequence encodes CASSLPGTGVETQYF.

The chain recombines TRBV18 with TRBJ1-5, with a possible D match to TRBD1 (6 bases). The CDR3 is 14 residues long. The germline gives CDR1 KGHSH, CDR2 LQKENI. Deletions cut 6 bases from V and 2 bases from J, with 11 bases between. The CDR3 DNA sequence: TGTGCCAGCTCCCAGGGGTATGGCAATCAGCCCCAGCATTTT. It translates to CASSQGYGNQPQHF.

Only a few counts were recorded for this clonotype. This chain links TRBV2 with TRBJ2-2; the match to TRBD2 covers 13 bases. Trimming took 6 bases from V and 6 from J; bases not matched to a gene: 4. Per the germline V gene, CDR1 is SNHLY and CDR2 is FYNNEI. This CDR3 has 15 amino acids. The CDR3 sequence is CASRRTSGSPGELFF. CDR3 nucleotide sequence: TGTGCCAGCAGACGGACTAGCGGGAGTCCCGGGGAGCTGTTTTTT.

The chain has TRBV11-1 and TRBJ2-1, with D perhaps TRBD1 or TRBD2 (5 bases each). Germline assignment: CDR1 SGHAT and CDR2 FQDESV (reference sequence). The CDR3 has 14 residues. The V end lost 4 bases, the J end lost 8 bases, and 15 bases lay between the germline ends. The CDR3 region is CASSSGPKGYEQFF. CDR3 DNA sequence: TGTGCCAGCAGCTCGGGGCCCAAAGGCTATGAGCAGTTCTTC.

As concerns this clonotype: A much larger clone differs from this one at a single base, so this may be a read error. The gene calls are TRBV15 and TRBJ1-1; D might be TRBD1 (6 bases). V was cut by 0 bases and J by 5 bases, with 16 bases left in between. The CDR3 runs 16 residues. Germline V lookup: CDR1 LNHNV, CDR2 YYDKDF (reference sequence). DNA of the CDR3: TGTGCCACCAGCAGAGAGGGGGCATGGGGCGGTACTGAAGCTTTCTTT. Protein product: CATSREGAWGGTEAFF.

The chain has TRBV12-3 or TRBV12-4 and TRBJ1-2; no clear D gene. CDR3 length equals 13 residues. The V end lost 4 bases, the J end lost 2 bases, and 8 bases lay between the germline ends. The CDR3 DNA reads TGTGCCAGCAGTTACGCGGGGAACTATGGCTACACCTTC. As protein: CASSYAGNYGYTF.

The chain recombines TRBV5-1 with TRBJ2-3; TRBD1 matches at 12 bases. V lost 6 bases and J lost 4; bases outside the gene matches: 3. The V gene's germline CDR1 is SGHRS and CDR2 YFSETQ. The CDR3 has 14 residues. The CDR3 DNA reads TGCGCCAGCACCGGGACAGGGGGCGCAGATACGCAGTATTTT. As protein: CASTGTGGADTQYF.

J is TRBJ2-1 and V is TRBV27; D gene uncertain. The germline V and J ends were trimmed by 4 bases and 4 bases, with 14 bases remaining between them. CDR3 length equals 15 residues. Germline V CDR1 and CDR2: MNHEY, SMNVEV (reference sequence). CDR3 protein: CASSSGPAVYNEQFF. The DNA for the CDR3 is TGTGCCAGCAGTTCGGGCCCTGCCGTATACAATGAGCAGTTCTTC.

The rearrangement links TRBV2 to TRBJ1-1; D gene uncertain. This CDR3 is built from 13 residues. Looked up from germline, CDR1 is SNHLY and CDR2 is FYNNEI. The V end lost 7 bases, the J end lost 4 bases, and 13 bases lay between the germline ends. In DNA, the CDR3 is TGTGCCAGCACCCCCCTTCTTGGCACTGAAGCTTTCTTT. Residues: CASTPLLGTEAFF.

The chain has TRBV6-5 and TRBJ2-2; D is possibly TRBD2 (6 bases). V was trimmed by 0 bases and J by 10 bases, leaving 9 bases between them. Germline-derived CDR1 and CDR2 are MNHEY and SVGAGI. The CDR3 consists of 13 residues. In DNA form, the CDR3 reads TGTGCCAGCAGTTACTCGGAGGGTGAGGAGCTGTTTTTT. Encoded protein: CASSYSEGEELFF.

This clonotype was counted a few times. This chain joins TRBV21-1 and TRBJ1-5; the table's D call, TRBD1, was not checked against the DNA. TRBV21-1 represents a pseudogene. The CDR3 is 16 residues long. The DNA of the CDR3 is TGTGCCAGCATGGGTTCCCGGGATTATAGCAATCAGCCCCAGCATTTT. It encodes CASMGSRDYSNQPQHF.

This clonotype was counted a few times. V is TRBV19 and J is TRBJ2-1; 7 bases are shared with TRBD2. Trimming took 1 base from V and 3 from J; bases not matched to a gene: 9. Germline CDR1 and CDR2: LNHDA and SQIVND (reference sequence). The CDR3 has 17 amino acids. CDR3 sequence (DNA): TGTGCCAGTAGTATAGGCGTTGGCGGGAGAGGCTACAATGAGCAGTTCTTC. Its translation: CASSIGVGGRGYNEQFF.

There are a few counts of this clonotype. V and J are TRBV4-1 and TRBJ1-5; 7 bases are shared with TRBD1. Looked up from germline, CDR1 is MGHRA and CDR2 is YSYEKL. After removal of 3 bases from V and 6 bases from J, the junction contained 11 bases not matched to a gene. There are 16 residues in the CDR3. The CDR3 loop reads CASSHSGDSSSQPQHF. CDR3 coding DNA: TGCGCCAGCAGCCACAGCGGGGACAGCTCGAGTCAGCCCCAGCATTTT.